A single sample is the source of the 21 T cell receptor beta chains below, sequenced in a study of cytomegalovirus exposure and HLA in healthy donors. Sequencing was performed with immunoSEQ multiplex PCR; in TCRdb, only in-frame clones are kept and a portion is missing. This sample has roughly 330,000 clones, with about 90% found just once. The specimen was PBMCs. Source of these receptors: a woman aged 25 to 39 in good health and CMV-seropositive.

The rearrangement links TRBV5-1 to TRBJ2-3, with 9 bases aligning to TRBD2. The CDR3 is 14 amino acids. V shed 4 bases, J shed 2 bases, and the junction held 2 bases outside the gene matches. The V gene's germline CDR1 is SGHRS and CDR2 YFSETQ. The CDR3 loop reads CASSPGLATDTQYF. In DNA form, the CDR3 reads TGCGCCAGCAGCCCGGGACTAGCCACAGATACGCAGTATTTT.

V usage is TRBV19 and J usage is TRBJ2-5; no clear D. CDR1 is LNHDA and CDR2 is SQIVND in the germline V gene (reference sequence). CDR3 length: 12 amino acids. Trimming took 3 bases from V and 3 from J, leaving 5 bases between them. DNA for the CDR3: TGTGCCAGTAGTATGCGTGAAGAGACCCAGTACTTC. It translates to CASSMREETQYF.

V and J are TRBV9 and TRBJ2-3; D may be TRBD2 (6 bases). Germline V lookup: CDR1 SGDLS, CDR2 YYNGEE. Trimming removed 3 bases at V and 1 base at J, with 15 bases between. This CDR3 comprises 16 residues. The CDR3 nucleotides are TGTGCCAGCAGCGCACCTCGGTCGGGGGGCACAGATACGCAGTATTTT. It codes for CASSAPRSGGTDTQYF.

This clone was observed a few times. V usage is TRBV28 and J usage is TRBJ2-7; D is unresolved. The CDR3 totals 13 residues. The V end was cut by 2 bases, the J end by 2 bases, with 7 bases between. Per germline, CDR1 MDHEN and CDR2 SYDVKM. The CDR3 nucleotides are TGTGCCAGCAGTTTAGGTCTAACCTACGAGCAGTACTTC. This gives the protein CASSLGLTYEQYF.

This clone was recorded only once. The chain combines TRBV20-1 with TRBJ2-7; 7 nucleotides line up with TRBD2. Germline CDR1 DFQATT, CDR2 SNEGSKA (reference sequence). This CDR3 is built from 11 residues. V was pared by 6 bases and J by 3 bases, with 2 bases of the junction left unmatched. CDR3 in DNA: TGCAGTGCGGGGGACTACTACGAGCAGTACTTC. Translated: CSAGDYYEQYF.

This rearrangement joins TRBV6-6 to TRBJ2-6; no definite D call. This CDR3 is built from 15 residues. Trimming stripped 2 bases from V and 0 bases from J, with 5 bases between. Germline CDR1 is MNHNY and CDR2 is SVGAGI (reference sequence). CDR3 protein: CASSYEHSGANVLTF. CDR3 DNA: TGTGCCAGCAGTTACGAGCACTCTGGGGCCAACGTCCTGACTTTC.

The CDR3 DNA reads as TGCGCCAGCAGCCAATTTTCAGGGGCTGGAAACACCATATATTTT. It codes for CASSQFSGAGNTIYF. The V call is TRBV4-3, the J call TRBJ1-3; TRBD1 might be the D (6 bases). CDR1 and CDR2 (germline): LGHNA, YSLEER. V lost 2 bases and J 2 bases, leaving 10 bases between the germline ends. The CDR3 spans 15 residues.

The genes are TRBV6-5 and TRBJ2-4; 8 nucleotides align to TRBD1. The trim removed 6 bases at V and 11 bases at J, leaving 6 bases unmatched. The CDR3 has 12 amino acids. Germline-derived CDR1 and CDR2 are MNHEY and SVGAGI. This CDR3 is CASSEQGVLQYF. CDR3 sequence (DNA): TGTGCCAGCAGCGAACAGGGGGTTCTTCAGTACTTC.

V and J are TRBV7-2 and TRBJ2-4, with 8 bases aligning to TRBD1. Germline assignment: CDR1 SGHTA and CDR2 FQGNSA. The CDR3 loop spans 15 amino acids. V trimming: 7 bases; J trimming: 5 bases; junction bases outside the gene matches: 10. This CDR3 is CASTQGAPKENIQYF. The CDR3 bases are TGTGCCAGCACCCAGGGGGCCCCGAAGGAAAACATTCAGTACTTC.

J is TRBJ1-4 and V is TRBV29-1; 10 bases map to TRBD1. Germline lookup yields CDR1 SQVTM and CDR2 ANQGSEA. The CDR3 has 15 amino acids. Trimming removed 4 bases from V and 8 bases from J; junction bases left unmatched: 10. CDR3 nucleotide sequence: TGCAGCGTTGGGGGGGACAGGGGAAAGGAGGAAAAACTGTTTTTT. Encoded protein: CSVGGDRGKEEKLFF. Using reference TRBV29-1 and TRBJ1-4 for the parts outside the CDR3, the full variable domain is SAVISQKPSRDICQRGTSLTIQCQVDSQVTMMFWYRQQPGQSLTLIATANQGSEATYESGFVIDKFPISRPNLTFSTLTVSNMSPEDSSIYLCSVGGDRGKEEKLFFGSGTQLSVL.

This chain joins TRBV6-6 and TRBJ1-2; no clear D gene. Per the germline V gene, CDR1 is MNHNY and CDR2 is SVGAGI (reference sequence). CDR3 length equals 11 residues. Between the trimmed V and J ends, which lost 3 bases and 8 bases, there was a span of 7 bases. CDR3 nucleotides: TGTGCCAGCAGTTATATCTCGGGCTACACCTTC. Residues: CASSYISGYTF.

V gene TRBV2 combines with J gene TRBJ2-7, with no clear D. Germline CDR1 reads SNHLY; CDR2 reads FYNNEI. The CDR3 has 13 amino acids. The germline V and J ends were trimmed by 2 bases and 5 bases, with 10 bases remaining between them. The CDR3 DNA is TGTGCCAGCAGTGAACTACCTGCAGACGAGCAGTACTTC. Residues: CASSELPADEQYF.

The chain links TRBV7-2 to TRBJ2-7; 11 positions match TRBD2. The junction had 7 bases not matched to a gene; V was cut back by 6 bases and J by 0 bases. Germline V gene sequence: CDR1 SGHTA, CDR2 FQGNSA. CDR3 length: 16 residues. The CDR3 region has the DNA TGTGCCAGCAGACCTAGCGGGAGGAAGAGCTCCTACGAGCAGTACTTC. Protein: CASRPSGRKSSYEQYF.

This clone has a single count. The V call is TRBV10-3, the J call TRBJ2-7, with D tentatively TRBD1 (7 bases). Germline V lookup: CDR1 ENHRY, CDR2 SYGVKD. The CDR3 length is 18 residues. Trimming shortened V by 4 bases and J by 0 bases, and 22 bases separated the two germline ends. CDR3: CAISGSGGITSGSYEQYF. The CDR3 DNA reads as TGTGCCATCAGTGGGTCAGGGGGGATTACTTCCGGCTCCTACGAGCAGTACTTC.

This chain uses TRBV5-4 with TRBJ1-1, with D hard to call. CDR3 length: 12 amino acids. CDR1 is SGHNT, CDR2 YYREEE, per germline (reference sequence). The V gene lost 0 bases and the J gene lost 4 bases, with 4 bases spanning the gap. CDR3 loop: CASSLEFTEAFF. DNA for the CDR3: TGTGCCAGCAGCTTGGAGTTCACTGAAGCTTTCTTT.

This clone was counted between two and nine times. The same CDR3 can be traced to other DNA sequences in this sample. The CDR3, as DNA: TGTGCCAGCAGCTTAGGGCCAGGGTTCAATCAGCCCCAGCATTTT. Translating gives CASSLGPGFNQPQHF. The V gene is TRBV7-9, the J gene TRBJ1-5, with D tentatively TRBD1 (5 bases). This CDR3 comprises 15 residues. Germline V gene data show CDR1 as SEHNR and CDR2 as FQNEAQ (reference sequence). Trimming cost V 1 base and J 3 bases, with 10 bases left between them.

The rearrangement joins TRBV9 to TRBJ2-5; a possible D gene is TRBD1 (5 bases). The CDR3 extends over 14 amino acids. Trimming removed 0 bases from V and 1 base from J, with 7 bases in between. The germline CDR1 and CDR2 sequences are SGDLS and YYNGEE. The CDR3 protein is CASSVEGSQETQYF. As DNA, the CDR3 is TGTGCCAGCAGCGTAGAGGGGTCCCAAGAGACCCAGTACTTC.

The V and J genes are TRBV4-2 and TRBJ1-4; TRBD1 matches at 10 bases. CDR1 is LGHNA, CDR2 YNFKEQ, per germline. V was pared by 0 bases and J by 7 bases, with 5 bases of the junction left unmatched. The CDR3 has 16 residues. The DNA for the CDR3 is TGTGCCAGCAGCCAAGAAGGTGGACAGGGGGGTGAAAAACTGTTTTTT. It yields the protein CASSQEGGQGGEKLFF.

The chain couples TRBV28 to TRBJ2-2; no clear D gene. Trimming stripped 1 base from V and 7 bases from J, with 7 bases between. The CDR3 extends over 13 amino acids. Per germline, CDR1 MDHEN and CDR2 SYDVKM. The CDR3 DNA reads TGTGCCAGCAGTTTATTGGAGAGCGGGGAGCTGTTTTTT. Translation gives CASSLLESGELFF.

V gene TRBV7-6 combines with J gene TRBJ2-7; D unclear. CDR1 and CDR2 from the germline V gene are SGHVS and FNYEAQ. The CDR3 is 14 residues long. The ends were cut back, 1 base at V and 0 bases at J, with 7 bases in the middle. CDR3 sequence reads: CASSLEPSSYEQYF. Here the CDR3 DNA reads TGTGCCAGCAGCTTAGAACCGAGCTCCTACGAGCAGTACTTC.

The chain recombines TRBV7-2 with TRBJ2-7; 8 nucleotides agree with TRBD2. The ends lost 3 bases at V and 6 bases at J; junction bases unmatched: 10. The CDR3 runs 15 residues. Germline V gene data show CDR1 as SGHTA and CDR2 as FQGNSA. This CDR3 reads CASSFSGRAVGEQYF. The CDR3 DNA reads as TGTGCCAGCAGCTTTTCCGGGAGGGCCGTAGGCGAGCAGTACTTC.